These 5 T cell receptor beta chains came from one sample sequenced in a study of T-cell reconstitution after alpha-beta-depleted transplantation in children (dated by TCRdb to 2016 to 2017). Receptor libraries were prepared by PCR. Sequencing was carried out with an Illumina HiSeq 2500. Molecular barcoding was employed in the preparation of TCR libraries, with unique molecular identifiers being used to normalize TCRbeta repertoire quantification. The raw public data were reprocessed by TCRdb itself: fastp quality trimming at Q25, MiXCR clonotype calling, in-frame beta chains only. Duplicate CDR3 protein sequences are folded into a single record with the most common DNA and genes. In this sample the table shows around 250,000 distinct CDR3 sequences, over 20% of which occur a single time. Together, the top ten hold roughly 2.7% of the sample. The treatment or condition label, as the study defines it: allogeneic hematopoietic cell transplantation with graft depleted of TCRalphabeta T cells and CD19 B cells.

Source: PBMCs, taken before TCRalphabeta/CD19-depleted stem cell transplant. These TCRs come from a girl aged 2 to 10 with Fanconi anemia, due to receive a stem cell transplant.

This clonotype has just one count. The J gene is TRBJ1-2, the V gene TRBV6-6; D is uncertain. The CDR3 spans 14 residues. V gave up 8 bases and J gave up 5 bases, with 18 bases separating them. The germline CDR1 and CDR2 sequences are MNHNY and SVGAGI (reference sequence). The DNA of the CDR3 is TGTGCCAGCGGTTCGGCACGGAGTTCTTATGGCTACACCTTC. Residues: CASGSARSSYGYTF.

V gene TRBV7-9 combines with J gene TRBJ2-3; D remains ambiguous. The V and J ends lost 4 bases and 7 bases respectively, with 15 bases between them. CDR1 is SEHNR, CDR2 FQNEAQ, per germline (reference sequence). CDR3 length equals 14 residues. The CDR3 DNA sequence: TGTGCCAGCAGCTCCCTAGGGCCAATGAATACGCAGTATTTT. It codes for CASSSLGPMNTQYF.

In this sample, this clonotype turned up many times. The chain is built from TRBV12-3 or TRBV12-4 and TRBJ1-2, with D uncertain. This CDR3 has 12 residues. Trimming took off 3 bases at V and 4 bases at J, with 6 bases between the two ends. CDR3 amino acids: CASSFPAYGYTF. The DNA of the CDR3 is TGTGCCAGCAGTTTCCCTGCCTATGGCTACACCTTC.

V and J are TRBV19 and TRBJ1-1; D unclear. Germline loops: CDR1 LNHDA, CDR2 SQIVND (reference sequence). The CDR3 is made up of 11 amino acids. The germline V and J ends were trimmed by 3 bases and 5 bases, with 4 bases remaining between them. CDR3 sequence: CASSIVTEAFF. The CDR3 region has the DNA TGTGCCAGTAGTATTGTTACTGAAGCTTTCTTT. Complete variable domain (other parts from reference TRBV19 and TRBJ1-1): DGGITQSPKYLFRKEGQNVTLSCEQNLNHDAMYWYRQDPGQGLRLIYYSQIVNDFQKGDIAEGYSVSREKKESFPLTVTSAQKNPTAFYLCASSIVTEAFFGQGTRLTVV.

The chain couples TRBV7-2 to TRBJ2-7; D is possibly TRBD1 (5 bases). Trimming removed 6 bases at V and 9 bases at J, with 15 bases between. CDR1 and CDR2 (germline): SGHTA, FQGNSA. The CDR3 has 12 amino acids. The CDR3 nucleotides read TGTGCCAGCAGTCCTCCTGGGGCTCGGCAGTACTTC. Its translation: CASSPPGARQYF.